Shown below are 12 T cell receptor beta chains from a single sample sequenced in a study of vaccination and CD4 T cells after COVID-19. Their antigens remain unidentified. Regarding treatment: 10-day PBMC culture with coronavirus spike peptide pools or control peptides (ViraFEST assay). Sequencing of DNA taken from cultured CD4+ T cells relied on the Oncomine TCR Beta short-read assay. One entry per CDR3 protein, called by TCRdb with MiXCR from the PCR reads. The table has roughly 5,400 distinct CDR3 sequences, about half seen once. Sample: CD4+ T cells from blood, cultured in vitro. These receptor sequences come from a human donor who had recovered from COVID-19.

This clonotype was seen a few times. The chain recombines TRBV20-1 with TRBJ2-5; 10 bases are shared with TRBD2. Germline V lookup: CDR1 DFQATT, CDR2 SNEGSKA (reference sequence). The CDR3 contains 15 residues. J gave up 0 bases and V 4 bases, and 5 bases lay outside the gene matches. The CDR3 loop is CSAIKTSGHQETQYF. The CDR3 region has the DNA TGCAGTGCTATAAAGACTAGCGGGCACCAAGAGACCCAGTACTTC.

This clonotype was seen just once. This chain joins TRBV7-8 and TRBJ1-6; D is possibly TRBD1 (6 bases). The CDR3 extends over 16 amino acids. Trimming pared 5 bases from V and 4 bases from J, leaving 15 bases between. In germline, CDR1 is SGHVS, CDR2 FQNEAQ. The CDR3 sequence: CASSRSVQGYNSPLHF. DNA of the CDR3: TGTGCCAGCAGCCGTTCTGTACAGGGATATAATTCACCCCTCCACTTT.

This clonotype qualifies as medium-sized. This chain joins TRBV6-2 or TRBV6-3 and TRBJ1-2; D gene unclear. Germline CDR1 reads MNHEY; CDR2 reads SVGEGT. The CDR3 length is 15 residues. Trimming removed 4 bases at V and 0 bases at J, with 12 bases between. The CDR3 nucleotides are TGTGCCAGCAGTTTCCCGTCCCAAGCTAACTATGGCTACACCTTC. As protein: CASSFPSQANYGYTF.

In its sample, this clonotype was seen a few times. The chain uses TRBV12-3 or TRBV12-4 and TRBJ1-6; maybe TRBD1 (6 bases). CDR3 length: 13 amino acids. The germline V and J ends were trimmed by 5 bases and 4 bases, with 6 bases remaining between them. This CDR3 reads CASSQGYNSPLHF. The CDR3 bases are TGTGCCAGCAGTCAGGGGTATAATTCACCCCTCCACTTT.

The chain employs TRBV4-2 and TRBJ1-1; 10 nucleotides match TRBD1. Germline V gene data show CDR1 as LGHNA and CDR2 as YNFKEQ. J lost 3 bases, V lost 3 bases, and 4 bases had no gene match. This CDR3 contains 15 residues. CDR3 coding DNA: TGTGCCAGCAGCCAGGGACAGGGGATAGACACTGAAGCTTTCTTT. It is translated as CASSQGQGIDTEAFF.

V is TRBV6-2 or TRBV6-3 and J is TRBJ2-7, with a tentative D call TRBD2 (5 bases). The CDR3 is 12 residues long. Trimming took 0 bases from V and 5 from J, leaving 5 bases between them. Germline values: CDR1 MNHEY, CDR2 SVGEGT. The CDR3 spells CASSYSGDEQYF. The CDR3 DNA reads as TGTGCCAGCAGTTACTCGGGAGACGAGCAGTACTTC.

This clonotype occurred once. The rearrangement uses TRBV9 and TRBJ2-2; 8 bases are shared with TRBD2. The J segment lost 5 bases and the V segment lost 3 bases, leaving 6 bases of the junction unmatched. Germline V gene sequence: CDR1 SGDLS, CDR2 YYNGEE. The CDR3 length is 15 residues. DNA for the CDR3: TGTGCCAGCAGCGCCGGGGGGGCGGCAACCGGGGAGCTGTTTTTT. Translated, it gives CASSAGGAATGELFF. Using reference TRBV9 and TRBJ2-2 for the parts outside the CDR3, the full variable domain is DSGVTQTPKHLITATGQRVTLRCSPRSGDLSVYWYQQSLDQGLQFLIQYYNGEERAKGNILERFSAQQFPDLHSELNLSSLELGDSALYFCASSAGGAATGELFFGEGSRLTVL.

The rearrangement joins TRBV7-9 to TRBJ2-7, with 7 bases identical to TRBD2. The CDR3 is 16 residues long. The V gene's germline CDR1 is SEHNR and CDR2 FQNEAQ (reference sequence). Losses at the gene ends were 2 bases for V and 2 bases for J; bases not matched to a gene: 9. The CDR3 reads CASSLSGTIPTYEQYF. The CDR3 DNA reads as TGTGCCAGCAGCTTAAGTGGGACTATTCCCACCTACGAGCAGTACTTC.

This clonotype has just a few counts. This chain uses TRBV10-3 with TRBJ2-5; the match to TRBD1 covers 10 bases. J lost 5 bases, V lost 5 bases, and 2 bases had no gene match. The CDR3 contains 13 residues. Germline V gives CDR1 ENHRY, CDR2 SYGVKD. CDR3 in DNA: TGTGCCATCAGTCGACAGGGGGCTGAGACCCAGTACTTC. Amino acid sequence: CAISRQGAETQYF.

This clonotype was seen more than once but under ten times. The chain is built from TRBV24-1 and TRBJ2-5; 8 bases are a match to TRBD2. Germline V CDR1 and CDR2: KGHDR, SFDVKD. J lost 4 bases, V lost 3 bases, and 6 bases had no gene match. The CDR3 sequence is 15 residues long. The chain's CDR3 is CATSDPTGGGETQYF. The CDR3 region has the DNA TGTGCCACCAGTGATCCCACCGGGGGGGGAGAGACCCAGTACTTC.

This clonotype was counted only a few times. The chain couples TRBV5-4 to TRBJ1-1, with TRBD1 matching over 11 bases. Germline-derived CDR1 and CDR2 are SGHNT and YYREEE (reference sequence). The CDR3 is 16 amino acids. The ends lost 4 bases at V and 5 bases at J; junction bases unmatched: 10. The CDR3 is CASSPITGQGGTEAFF. The CDR3 nucleotides read TGTGCCAGCAGCCCTATTACGGGACAGGGGGGAACTGAAGCTTTCTTT.

There are a few counts of this clonotype. This chain joins TRBV7-2 and TRBJ1-2; D perhaps matches TRBD1 (6 bases). The germline V and J ends were trimmed by 5 bases and 0 bases, with 22 bases remaining between them. Germline V gene sequence: CDR1 SGHTA, CDR2 FQGNSA. This CDR3 has 18 amino acids. The CDR3 region has the DNA TGTGCCAGCAGCACGCAATTGGGCCCGACAGGAACTAACTATGGCTACACCTTC. Its translation: CASSTQLGPTGTNYGYTF.